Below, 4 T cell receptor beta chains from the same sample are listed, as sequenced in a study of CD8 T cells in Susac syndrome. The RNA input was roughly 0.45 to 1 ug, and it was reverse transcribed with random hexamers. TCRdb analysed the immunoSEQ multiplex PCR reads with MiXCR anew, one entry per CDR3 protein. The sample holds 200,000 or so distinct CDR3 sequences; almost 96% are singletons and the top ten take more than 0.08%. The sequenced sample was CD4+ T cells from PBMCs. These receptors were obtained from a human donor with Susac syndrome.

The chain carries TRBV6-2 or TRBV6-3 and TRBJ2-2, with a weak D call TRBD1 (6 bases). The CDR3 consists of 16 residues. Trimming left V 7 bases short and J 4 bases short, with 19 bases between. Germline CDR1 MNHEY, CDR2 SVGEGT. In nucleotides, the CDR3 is TGTGCCAGCATCAACCGGGACACTCGACGCACCGGGGAGCTGTTTTTT. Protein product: CASINRDTRRTGELFF.

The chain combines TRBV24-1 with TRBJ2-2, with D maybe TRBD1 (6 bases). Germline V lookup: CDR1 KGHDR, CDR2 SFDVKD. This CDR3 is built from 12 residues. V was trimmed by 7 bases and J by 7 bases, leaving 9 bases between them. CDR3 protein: CATSRGIGELFF. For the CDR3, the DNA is TGTGCCACCAGCAGGGGAATCGGGGAGCTGTTTTTT.

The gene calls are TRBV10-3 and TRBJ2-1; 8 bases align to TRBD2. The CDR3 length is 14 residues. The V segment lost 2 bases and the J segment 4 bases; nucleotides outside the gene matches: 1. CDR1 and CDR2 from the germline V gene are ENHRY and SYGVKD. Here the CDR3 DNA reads TGTGCCATCAGTGAGGCGGGGGGATACAATGAGCAGTTCTTC. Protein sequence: CAISEAGGYNEQFF.

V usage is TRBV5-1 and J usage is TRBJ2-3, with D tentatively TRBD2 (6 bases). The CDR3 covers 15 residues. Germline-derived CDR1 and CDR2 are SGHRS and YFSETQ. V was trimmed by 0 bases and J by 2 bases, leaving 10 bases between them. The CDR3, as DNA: TGCGCCAGCAGCTTGGTCGAGCGGGTCACAGATACGCAGTATTTT. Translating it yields CASSLVERVTDTQYF.